The table lists the clone carrying this T cell receptor (beta chain) with many counts. These data belong to a study of early T cells in non-severe SARS-CoV-2 infection. Trimming cost V 5 bases and J 1 base, with 14 bases left between them. CDR1 is MDHEN, CDR2 SYDVKM, per germline. The CDR3 runs to 15 residues. From the 5' RACE reads, TCRdb called clonotypes with MiXCR, one entry per CDR3 protein. The sample lists nearly 70,000 distinct CDR3 sequences, over 3.5% occurring once. The sample here was whole blood, taken at baseline. The chain has TRBV28 and TRBJ1-1; D might be TRBD1 (6 bases). This clonotype was obtained from an adult who was a healthcare worker with PCR-confirmed SARS-CoV-2 infection or an uninfected control (not recorded which). The donor label of this sample is uncertain. CDR3 coding DNA: TGTGCCAGCAGTGCTCCGGGGGGGCCGAACACTGAAGCTTTCTTT. It codes for CASSAPGGPNTEAFF. Using reference TRBV28 and TRBJ1-1 for the parts outside the CDR3, the full variable domain is DVKVTQSSRYLVKRTGEKVFLECVQDMDHENMFWYRQDPGLGLRLIYFSYDVKMKEKGDIPEGYSVSREKKERFSLILESASTNQTSMYLCASSAPGGPNTEAFFGQGTRLTVV.